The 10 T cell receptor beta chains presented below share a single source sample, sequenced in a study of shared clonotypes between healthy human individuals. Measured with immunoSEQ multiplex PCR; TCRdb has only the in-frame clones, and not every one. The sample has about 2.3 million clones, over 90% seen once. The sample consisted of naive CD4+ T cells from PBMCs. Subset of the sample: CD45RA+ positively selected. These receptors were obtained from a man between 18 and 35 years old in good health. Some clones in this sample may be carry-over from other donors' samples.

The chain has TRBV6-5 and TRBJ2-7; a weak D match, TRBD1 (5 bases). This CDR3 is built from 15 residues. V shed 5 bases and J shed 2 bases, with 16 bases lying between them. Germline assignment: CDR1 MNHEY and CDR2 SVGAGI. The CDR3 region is CASSTRRASPYEQYF. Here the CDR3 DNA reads TGTGCCAGCAGTACCCGCAGGGCCTCCCCCTACGAGCAGTACTTC.

The CDR3 DNA is TGTGCCAGCAGCCGCCCACCGGGCGGGATTAGCACAGATACGCAGTATTTT. Amino acids: CASSRPPGGISTDTQYF. The rearrangement uses TRBV7-2 and TRBJ2-3; possible D gene TRBD2, 6 bases. The CDR3 has 17 residues. Germline V gives CDR1 SGHTA, CDR2 FQGNSA. Trimming stripped 5 bases from V and 0 bases from J, with 18 bases between. The full variable domain, completed using reference TRBV7-2 and TRBJ2-3, is GAGVSQSPSNKVTEKGKDVELRCDPISGHTALYWYRQSLGQGLEFLIYFQGNSAPDKSGLPSDRFSAERTGGSVSTLTIQRTQQEDSAVYLCASSRPPGGISTDTQYFGPGTRLTVL.

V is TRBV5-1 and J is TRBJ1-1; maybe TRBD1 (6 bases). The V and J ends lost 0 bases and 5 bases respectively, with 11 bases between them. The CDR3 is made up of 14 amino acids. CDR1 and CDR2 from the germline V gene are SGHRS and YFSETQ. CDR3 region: CASSLGDISTEAFF. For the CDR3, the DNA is TGCGCCAGCAGCTTGGGGGACATATCAACTGAAGCTTTCTTT.

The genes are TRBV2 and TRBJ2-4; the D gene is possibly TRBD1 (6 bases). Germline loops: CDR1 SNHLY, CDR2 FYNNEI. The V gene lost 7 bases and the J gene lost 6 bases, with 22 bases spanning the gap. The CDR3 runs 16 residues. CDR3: CASKGPGQFHGNIQYF. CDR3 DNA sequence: TGTGCCAGCAAGGGACCCGGACAGTTTCACGGAAACATTCAGTACTTC.

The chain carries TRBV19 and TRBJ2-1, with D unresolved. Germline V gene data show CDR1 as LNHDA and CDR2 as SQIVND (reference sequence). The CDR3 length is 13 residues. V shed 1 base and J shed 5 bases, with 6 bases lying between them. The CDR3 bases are TGTGCCAGTAGTATAGCCAGGAACAATGAGCAGTTCTTC. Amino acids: CASSIARNNEQFF.

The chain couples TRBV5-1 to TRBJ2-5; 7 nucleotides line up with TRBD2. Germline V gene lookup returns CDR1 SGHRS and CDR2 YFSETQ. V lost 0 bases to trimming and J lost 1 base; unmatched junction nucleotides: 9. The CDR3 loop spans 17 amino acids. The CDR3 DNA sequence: TGCGCCAGCAGCTTGGGTCTTCTAGCGGCATCCCAAGAGACCCAGTACTTC. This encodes CASSLGLLAASQETQYF.

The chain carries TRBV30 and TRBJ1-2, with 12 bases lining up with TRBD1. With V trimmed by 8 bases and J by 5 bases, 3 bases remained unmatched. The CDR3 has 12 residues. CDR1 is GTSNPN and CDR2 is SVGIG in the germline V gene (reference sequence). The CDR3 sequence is CAKGQGAYGYTF. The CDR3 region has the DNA TGTGCCAAGGGACAGGGGGCTTATGGCTACACCTTC.

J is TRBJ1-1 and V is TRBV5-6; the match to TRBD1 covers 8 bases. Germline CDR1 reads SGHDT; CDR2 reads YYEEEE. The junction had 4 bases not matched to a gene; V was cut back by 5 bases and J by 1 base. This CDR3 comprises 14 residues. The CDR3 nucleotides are TGTGCCAGCAGTTTTGGACAGGGGAACACTGAAGCTTTCTTT. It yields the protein CASSFGQGNTEAFF.

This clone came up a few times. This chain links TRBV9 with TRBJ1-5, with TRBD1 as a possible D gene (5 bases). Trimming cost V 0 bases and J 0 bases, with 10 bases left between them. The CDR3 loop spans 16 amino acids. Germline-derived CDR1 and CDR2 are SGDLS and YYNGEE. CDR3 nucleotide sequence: TGTGCCAGCAGCGTAGGTCCAGGGATTAGCAATCAGCCCCAGCATTTT. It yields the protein CASSVGPGISNQPQHF. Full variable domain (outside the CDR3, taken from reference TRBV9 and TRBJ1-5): DSGVTQTPKHLITATGQRVTLRCSPRSGDLSVYWYQQSLDQGLQFLIQYYNGEERAKGNILERFSAQQFPDLHSELNLSSLELGDSALYFCASSVGPGISNQPQHFGDGTRLSIL.

The CDR3 region has the DNA TGTGCCAGCAGCTTAGCGGAGACAGGGGCCTATGGCTACACCTTC. It is translated as CASSLAETGAYGYTF. The J gene is TRBJ1-2, the V gene TRBV7-8; 8 bases match TRBD1. Looked up from germline, CDR1 is SGHVS and CDR2 is FQNEAQ. V was clipped by 0 bases and J by 4 bases; unmatched bases: 4. This CDR3 is 15 amino acids long.